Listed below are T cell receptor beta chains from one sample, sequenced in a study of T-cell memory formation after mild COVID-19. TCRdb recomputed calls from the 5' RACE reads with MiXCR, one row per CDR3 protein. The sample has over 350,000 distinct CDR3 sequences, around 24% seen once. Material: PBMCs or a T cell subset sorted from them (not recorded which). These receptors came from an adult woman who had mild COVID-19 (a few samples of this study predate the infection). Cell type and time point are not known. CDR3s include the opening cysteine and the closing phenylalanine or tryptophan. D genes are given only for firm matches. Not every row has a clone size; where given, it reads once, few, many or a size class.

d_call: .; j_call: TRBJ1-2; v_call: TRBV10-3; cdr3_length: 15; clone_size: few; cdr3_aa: CAISEGDRKGHSYTF; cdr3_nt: TGTGCCATCAGTGAAGGGGATAGAAAGGGGCATAGCTACACCTTC
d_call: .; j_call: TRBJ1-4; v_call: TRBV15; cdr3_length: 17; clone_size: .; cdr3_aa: CATSRDPFFATNEKLFF; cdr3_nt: TGTGCCACCAGCAGAGACCCCTTTTTTGCAACTAATGAAAAACTGTTTTTT
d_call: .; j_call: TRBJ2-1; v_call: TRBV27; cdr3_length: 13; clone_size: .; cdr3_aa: CASSRYRDSGQFF; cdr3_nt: TGTGCCAGCAGTCGATACCGGGACTCAGGCCAGTTCTTC
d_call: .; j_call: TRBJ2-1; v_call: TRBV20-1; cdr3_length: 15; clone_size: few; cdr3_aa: CSARAPDSTHNEQFF; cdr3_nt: TGCAGTGCTAGAGCCCCGGACTCGACTCACAATGAGCAGTTCTTC
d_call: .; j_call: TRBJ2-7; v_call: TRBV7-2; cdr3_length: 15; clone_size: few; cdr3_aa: CASSLEGSSSYEQYF; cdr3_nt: TGTGCCAGCAGCTTAGAGGGAAGTTCCTCCTACGAGCAGTACTTC
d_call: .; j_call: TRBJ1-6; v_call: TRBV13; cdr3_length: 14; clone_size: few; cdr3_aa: CASSLTQGYSPLHF; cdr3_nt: TGTGCCAGCAGCTTAACGCAGGGATACTCACCCCTCCACTTT
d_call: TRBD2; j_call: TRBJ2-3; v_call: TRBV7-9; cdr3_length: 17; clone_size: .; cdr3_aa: CASSPPLIAGETDTQYF; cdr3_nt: TGTGCCAGCAGCCCGCCGTTGATAGCGGGAGAGACAGATACGCAGTATTTT
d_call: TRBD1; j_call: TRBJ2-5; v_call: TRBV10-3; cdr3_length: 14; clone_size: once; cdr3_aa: CAIGRGQPQETQYF; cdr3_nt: TGTGCCATCGGCCGGGGACAGCCCCAAGAGACCCAGTACTTC
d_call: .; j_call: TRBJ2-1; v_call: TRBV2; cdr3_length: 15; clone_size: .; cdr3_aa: CASSPARRSYNEQFF; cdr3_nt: TGTGCCAGCAGCCCCGCTCGTCGCTCCTACAATGAGCAGTTCTTC
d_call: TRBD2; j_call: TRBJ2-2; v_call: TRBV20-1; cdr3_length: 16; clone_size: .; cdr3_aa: CSARRFETSGSGELFF; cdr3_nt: TGCAGTGCTAGACGATTCGAGACTAGCGGTTCCGGGGAGCTGTTTTTT
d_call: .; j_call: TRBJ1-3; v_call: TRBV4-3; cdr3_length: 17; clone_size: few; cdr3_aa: CASSQEPGGGYGNTIYF; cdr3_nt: TGCGCCAGCAGCCAGGAACCTGGCGGAGGTTATGGAAACACCATATATTTT
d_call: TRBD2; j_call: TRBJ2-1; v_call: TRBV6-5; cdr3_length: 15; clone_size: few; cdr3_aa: CASSPRLALHSEQFF; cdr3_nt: TGTGCCAGCAGCCCGCGACTAGCTTTACACAGTGAGCAGTTCTTC
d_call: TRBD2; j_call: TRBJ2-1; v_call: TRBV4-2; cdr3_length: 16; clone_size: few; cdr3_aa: CASSQERTSGGNEQFF; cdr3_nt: TGTGCCAGCAGCCAAGAGAGGACTAGCGGGGGTAATGAGCAGTTCTTC
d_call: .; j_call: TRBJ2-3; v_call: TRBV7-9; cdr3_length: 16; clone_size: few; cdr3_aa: CASSHSVGVEADTQYF; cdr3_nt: TGTGCCAGCAGCCATAGCGTGGGAGTAGAGGCAGATACGCAGTATTTT
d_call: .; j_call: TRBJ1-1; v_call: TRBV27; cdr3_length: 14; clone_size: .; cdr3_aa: CASSFQVGNTEAFF; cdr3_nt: TGTGCCAGCAGTTTTCAGGTGGGGAACACTGAAGCTTTCTTT
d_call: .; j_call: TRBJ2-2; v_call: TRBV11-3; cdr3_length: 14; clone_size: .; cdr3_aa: CASSLGWSTGELFF; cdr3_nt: TGTGCCAGCAGCTTGGGGTGGAGCACCGGGGAGCTGTTTTTT
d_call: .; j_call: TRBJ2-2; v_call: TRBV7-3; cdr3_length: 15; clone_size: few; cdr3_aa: CASSLNPGVPGELFF; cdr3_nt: TGTGCCAGCAGCTTAAACCCGGGGGTGCCCGGGGAGCTGTTTTTT
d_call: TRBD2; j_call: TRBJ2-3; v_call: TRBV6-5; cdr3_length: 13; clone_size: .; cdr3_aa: CASQREGTDTQYF; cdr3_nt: TGTGCCAGCCAGCGGGAGGGAACAGATACGCAGTATTTT
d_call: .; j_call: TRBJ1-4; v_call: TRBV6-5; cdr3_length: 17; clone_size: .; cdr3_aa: CASSYGPAGTINEKLFF; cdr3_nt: TGTGCCAGCAGTTATGGCCCCGCGGGGACGATTAATGAAAAACTGTTTTTT
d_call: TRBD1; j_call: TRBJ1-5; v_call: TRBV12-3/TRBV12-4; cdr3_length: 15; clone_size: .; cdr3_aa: CASSRTGFSFQPQHF; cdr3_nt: TGTGCCAGCAGTCGGACAGGGTTTAGTTTTCAGCCCCAGCATTTT
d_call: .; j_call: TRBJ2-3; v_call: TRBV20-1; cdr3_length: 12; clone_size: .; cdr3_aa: CSASSPEGAQYF; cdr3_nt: TGCAGTGCTTCCTCCCCGGAGGGCGCGCAGTATTTT
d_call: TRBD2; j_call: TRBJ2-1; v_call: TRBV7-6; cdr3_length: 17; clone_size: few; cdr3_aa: CASSLDSGGLGTNEQFF; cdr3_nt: TGTGCCAGCAGCTTAGATAGCGGGGGCCTTGGGACCAATGAGCAGTTCTTC
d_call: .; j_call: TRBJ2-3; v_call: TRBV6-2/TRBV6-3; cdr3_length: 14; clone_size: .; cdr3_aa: CASSVGSPTDTQYF; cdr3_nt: TGTGCCAGCAGTGTTGGGAGTCCCACAGATACGCAGTATTTT
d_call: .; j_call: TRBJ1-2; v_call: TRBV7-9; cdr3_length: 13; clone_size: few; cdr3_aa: CASSGTGFYGYTF; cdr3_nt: TGTGCCAGCAGCGGCACGGGGTTCTATGGCTACACCTTC
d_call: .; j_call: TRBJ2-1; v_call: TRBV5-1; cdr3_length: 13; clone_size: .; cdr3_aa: CASSIGTVNEQFF; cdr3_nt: TGCGCCAGCAGCATAGGGACGGTCAATGAGCAGTTCTTC